This is a list of T cell receptor beta chains from one sample in a study of T cells in narcolepsy. The table came from immunoSEQ multiplex PCR; TCRdb's copy has only in-frame clones and leaves some out. Of approximately 35,000 clones in the sample, over 65% are singletons; the top ten hold roughly 2.5%. Sequencing used memory (CD45RA-) CD4+ T cells from blood. The receptors here all came from a human donor in good health. The CDR3 runs from the conserved cysteine through the conserved F or W. Clone size is given for some rows only: seen once, a few or many times, or a class if the clone is expanded.

CDR3aa	j_gene	v_gene	abundance
CASSQRAGDEQYF	TRBJ2-7	TRBV14	NA
CASIRDIYGYTF	TRBJ1-2	TRBV2	NA
CASSITSGGTDTQYF	TRBJ2-3	TRBV9	NA
CASSHRTSGLSYNEQFF	TRBJ2-1	TRBV5-1	NA
CASSASSATGELFF	TRBJ2-2	TRBV6-1	few
CASSVSLQGMNTEAFF	TRBJ1-1	TRBV5-1	NA
CASSRGQSTYEQYF	TRBJ2-7	TRBV7-9	NA
CASSEGPGGYGYTF	TRBJ1-2	TRBV6-1	NA
CASSQEALVDSPLHF	TRBJ1-6	TRBV4-2	NA
CAWSGGLSSGNTIYF	TRBJ1-3	TRBV30	NA
CASSLDRQQTQYF	TRBJ2-5	TRBV7-2	NA